The present TCR beta chain was sequenced within a study of graft-versus-host responses after intestinal transplantation. Study-wide findings and caveats: Where graft-donor T cell macrochimerism was present, patients had high graft-versus-host to host-versus-graft clonal ratios in allografts.

Concerning this clone: Its antigen remains unknown.

The J segment lost 7 bases and the V segment lost 0 bases, leaving 0 bases of the junction unmatched. The germline V gene has CDR1 KGHSH and CDR2 LQKENI. The CDR3 is 13 amino acids. Assay used: immunoSEQ multiplex PCR; TCRdb lists only in-frame clones, some missing. The sample holds tens of thousands of clones, roughly 95% seen once. This chain joins TRBV18 and TRBJ2-1; 7 bases line up with TRBD2. This sample comprised unstimulated CD4+ T cells sorted from spleen or lymph node cells, obtained before transplant. The receptor's source is a human donor who was the organ donor for an intestinal transplant. The CDR3 region is CASSPPSGNEQFF. The CDR3 coding sequence is TGTGCCAGCTCACCACCTAGCGGGAATGAGCAGTTCTTC.